A selection of T cell receptor beta chains follows, all from one sample in a study of T cells in pancreatic ductal adenocarcinoma. Measured with immunoSEQ multiplex PCR; TCRdb has only the in-frame clones, and not every one. The sample lists about 16,000 clones, about 90% seen once, with approximately 15% in the top ten. The sample was PBMCs. These receptors all come from a human donor with pancreatic ductal adenocarcinoma. Each CDR3 is given with its conserved first and last residue. A D gene is named only where the DNA matches it firmly. Where a row states a size, it is once, few, many or the class of an expanded clone; other rows omit it.

NA,TRBV28,TRBD1,TRBJ2-2,CASRKITGTVNTGELFF,TGTGCCAGCAGGAAAATTACCGGGACAGTGAACACCGGGGAGCTGTTTTTT
NA,TRBV4-1,TRBD2,TRBJ2-2,CASSQDGGLAGGRGGELFF,TGCGCCAGCAGCCAAGATGGGGGACTAGCGGGAGGGCGGGGCGGGGAGCTGTTTTTT
NA,TRBV19,TRBD2,TRBJ2-3,CASASVRGGTDTQYF,TGTGCCAGTGCCTCGGTGCGGGGGGGCACAGATACGCAGTATTTT
NA,TRBV4-3,TRBD2,TRBJ2-3,CASSQGLAGKADTQYF,TGCGCCAGCAGCCAAGGACTAGCGGGAAAGGCAGATACGCAGTATTTT
NA,TRBV10-2,NA,TRBJ2-1,CASSESGSYNEQFF,TGCGCCAGCAGTGAGTCGGGGAGCTACAATGAGCAGTTCTTC
NA,TRBV5-1,TRBD1,TRBJ2-7,CASSLDVMKGQARSYEQYF,TGCGCCAGCAGCTTGGATGTCATGAAAGGACAGGCCCGCTCCTACGAGCAGTACTTC
NA,TRBV7-6,TRBD2,TRBJ2-1,CASSLSPTGLANEQFF,TGTGCCAGCAGCTTATCCCCTACGGGACTAGCGAATGAGCAGTTCTTC
NA,TRBV19,NA,TRBJ2-1,CASSIVTYNEQFF,TGTGCCAGTAGTATAGTGACCTACAATGAGCAGTTCTTC
NA,TRBV5-6,TRBD1,TRBJ2-5,CASSLELTGGSETQYF,TGTGCCAGCAGCTTGGAACTAACAGGGGGCTCAGAGACCCAGTACTTC
NA,TRBV7-9,TRBD1,TRBJ1-1,CASSLGNRGRGPPTEAFF,TGTGCCAGCAGCTTAGGGAACAGGGGGCGCGGGCCCCCCACTGAAGCTTTCTTT
NA,TRBV5-4,NA,TRBJ1-3,CASSREFSGNTIYF,TGTGCCAGCAGCAGGGAATTTTCTGGAAACACCATATATTTT
NA,TRBV11-2,TRBD1,TRBJ1-3,CASSLRRDRDRPGNTIYF,TGTGCCAGCAGCTTACGCCGGGACAGGGATAGACCTGGAAACACCATATATTTT
few,TRBV14,TRBD1,TRBJ1-1,CASSQGTGTEAFF,TGTGCCAGCAGCCAAGGGACAGGGACTGAAGCTTTCTTT
NA,TRBV19,TRBD1,TRBJ2-4,CASSIGTGRNIQYF,TGTGCCAGTAGTATAGGGACAGGGAGAAACATTCAGTACTTC
NA,TRBV2,NA,TRBJ1-1,CASSGTRNTEAFF,TGTGCCAGCAGTGGGACACGAAACACTGAAGCTTTCTTT